This TCR beta chain was identified in a study of T cell repertoires in cytomegalovirus infection. Study in general: Indicated by public TCR beta signatures were CMV infection and matching HLA type. General study points: Using cumulative public TCR beta family frequency, the authors identified those who carried CMV together with the relevant HLA. The ex vivo response was dominated by HLA-C-restricted CMV-specific TCR beta clonotypes.

V trimming: 0 bases; J trimming: 13 bases; junction bases outside the gene matches: 4. The germline gives CDR1 SGHTA, CDR2 FQGNSA. The CDR3 is made up of 13 amino acids. This clonotype was seen at least ten times. Its antigen is still unknown. TCRdb called the reads again in MiXCR, with one record for every CDR3 protein. Of about 360,000 distinct CDR3 sequences listed, 15% to 20% are singletons. The gene calls are TRBV7-2 and TRBJ2-3; 10 nucleotides agree with TRBD2. The clonotype originates from a human donor in good health (CMV status not recorded). Some clones in this sample may be carry-over from other donors' samples. Sequenced material: PBMCs. CDR3 region: CASSLAPSGRKYF. CDR3 DNA: TGTGCCAGCAGCTTAGCCCCTAGCGGGAGAAAGTATTTT.